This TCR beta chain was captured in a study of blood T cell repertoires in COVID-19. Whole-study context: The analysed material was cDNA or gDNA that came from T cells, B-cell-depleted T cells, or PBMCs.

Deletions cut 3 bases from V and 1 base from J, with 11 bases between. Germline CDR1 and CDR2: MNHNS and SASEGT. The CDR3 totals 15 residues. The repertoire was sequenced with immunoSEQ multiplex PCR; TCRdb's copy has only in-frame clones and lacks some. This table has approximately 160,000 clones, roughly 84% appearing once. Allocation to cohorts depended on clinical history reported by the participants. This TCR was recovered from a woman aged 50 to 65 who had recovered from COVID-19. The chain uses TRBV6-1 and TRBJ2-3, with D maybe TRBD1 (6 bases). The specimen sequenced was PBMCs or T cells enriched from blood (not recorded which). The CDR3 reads CASSDSGDGTDTQYF. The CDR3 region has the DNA TGTGCCAGCAGTGATTCAGGGGACGGCACAGATACGCAGTATTTT.